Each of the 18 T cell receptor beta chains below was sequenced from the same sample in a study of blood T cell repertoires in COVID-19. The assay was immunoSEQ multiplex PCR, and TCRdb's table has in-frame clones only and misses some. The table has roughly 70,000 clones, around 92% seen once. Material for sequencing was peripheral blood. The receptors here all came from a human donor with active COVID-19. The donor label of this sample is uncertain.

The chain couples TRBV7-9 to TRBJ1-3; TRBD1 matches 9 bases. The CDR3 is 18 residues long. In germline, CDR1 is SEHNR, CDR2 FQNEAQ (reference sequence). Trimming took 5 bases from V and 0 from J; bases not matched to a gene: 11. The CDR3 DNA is TGTGCCAGCAGCGCTCGGACAGGGGCTACCAGCTCTGGAAACACCATATATTTT. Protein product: CASSARTGATSSGNTIYF.

In DNA form, the CDR3 reads TGTGCCAGCAGCCGCGGGGGCATCAGCAATCAGCCCCAGCATTTT. Translated: CASSRGGISNQPQHF. The chain has TRBV5-6 and TRBJ1-5, with D maybe TRBD1 (6 bases). CDR1 and CDR2 (germline): SGHDT, YYEEEE. Trimming pared 4 bases from V and 1 base from J, leaving 12 bases between. The CDR3 is 15 residues long.

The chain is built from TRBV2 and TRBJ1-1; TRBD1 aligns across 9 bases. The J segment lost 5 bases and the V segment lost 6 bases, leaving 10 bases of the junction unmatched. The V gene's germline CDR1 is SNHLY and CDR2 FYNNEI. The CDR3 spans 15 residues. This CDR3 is CASRTQQGASTEAFF. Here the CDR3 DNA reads TGTGCCAGCAGGACCCAACAGGGGGCTTCGACTGAAGCTTTCTTT. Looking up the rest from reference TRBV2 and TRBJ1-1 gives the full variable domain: EPEVTQTPSHQVTQMGQEVILRCVPISNHLYFYWYRQILGQKVEFLVSFYNNEISEKSEIFDDQFSVERPDGSNFTLKIRSTKLEDSAMYFCASRTQQGASTEAFFGQGTRLTVV.

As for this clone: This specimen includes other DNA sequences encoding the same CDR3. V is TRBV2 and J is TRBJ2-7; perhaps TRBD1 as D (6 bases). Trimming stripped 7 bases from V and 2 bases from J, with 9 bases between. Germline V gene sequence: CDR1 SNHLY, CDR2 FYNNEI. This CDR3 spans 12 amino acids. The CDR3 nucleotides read TGTGCCAGCACCAGGGGAACCTACGAGCAGTACTTC. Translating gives CASTRGTYEQYF.

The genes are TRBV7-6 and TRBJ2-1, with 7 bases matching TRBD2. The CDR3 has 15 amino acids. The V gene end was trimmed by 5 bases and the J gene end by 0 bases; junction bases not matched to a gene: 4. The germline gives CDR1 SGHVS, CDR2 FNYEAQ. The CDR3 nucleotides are TGTGCCAGCAGCCAAGCGGGACTCTCCTACAATGAGCAGTTCTTC. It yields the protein CASSQAGLSYNEQFF.

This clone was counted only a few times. The DNA of the CDR3 is TGTGCCAGCGGGACTAGCGGTACCTACGAGCAGTACTTC. This codes for CASGTSGTYEQYF. The chain uses TRBV28 and TRBJ2-7; TRBD2 matches 11 bases. The germline CDR1 and CDR2 sequences are MDHEN and SYDVKM. V shed 8 bases and J 2 bases; nucleotides not matched to a gene: 2. There are 13 residues in the CDR3.

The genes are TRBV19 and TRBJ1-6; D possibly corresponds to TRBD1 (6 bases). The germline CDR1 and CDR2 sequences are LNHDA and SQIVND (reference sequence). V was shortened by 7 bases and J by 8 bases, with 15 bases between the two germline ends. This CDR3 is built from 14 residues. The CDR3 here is CASNHRAGDSPLHF. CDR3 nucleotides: TGTGCCAGTAACCATCGGGCAGGGGATTCACCCCTCCACTTT.

The CDR3 DNA follows: TGTGCCAGCTCACCATCGGGGTCGGGGGACAATCAGCCCCAGCATTTT. Its translation is CASSPSGSGDNQPQHF. V gene TRBV18 combines with J gene TRBJ1-5; D is perhaps TRBD1 (5 bases). V was shortened by 2 bases and J by 3 bases, with 14 bases between the two germline ends. CDR1 and CDR2 (germline): KGHSH, LQKENI. The CDR3 loop spans 16 amino acids.

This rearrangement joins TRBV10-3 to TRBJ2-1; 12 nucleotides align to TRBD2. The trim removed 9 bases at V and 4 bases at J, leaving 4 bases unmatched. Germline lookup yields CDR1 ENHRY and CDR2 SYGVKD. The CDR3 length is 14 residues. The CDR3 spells CAIRGLAGYNEQFF. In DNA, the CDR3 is TGTGCCATTAGGGGACTAGCGGGTTACAATGAGCAGTTCTTC.

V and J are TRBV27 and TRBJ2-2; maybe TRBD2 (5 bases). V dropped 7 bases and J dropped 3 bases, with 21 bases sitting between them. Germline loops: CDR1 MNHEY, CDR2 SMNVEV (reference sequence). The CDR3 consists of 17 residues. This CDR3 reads CASNPVSGVFYTGELFF. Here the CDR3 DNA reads TGTGCCAGCAACCCAGTATCCGGGGTATTCTACACCGGGGAGCTGTTTTTT.

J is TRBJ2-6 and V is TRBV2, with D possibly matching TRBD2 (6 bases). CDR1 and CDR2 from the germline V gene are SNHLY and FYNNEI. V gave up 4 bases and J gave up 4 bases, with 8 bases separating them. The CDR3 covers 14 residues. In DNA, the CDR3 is TGTGCCAGCAGTGTCAGCGGGGGGGCCAACGTCCTGACTTTC. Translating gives CASSVSGGANVLTF.

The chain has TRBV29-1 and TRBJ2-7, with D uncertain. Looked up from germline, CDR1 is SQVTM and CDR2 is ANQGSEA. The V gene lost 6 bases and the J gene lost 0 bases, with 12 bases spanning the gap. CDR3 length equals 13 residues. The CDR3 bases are TGCAGCGTCAATGTTCCGAGCTCCTACGAGCAGTACTTC. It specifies CSVNVPSSYEQYF.

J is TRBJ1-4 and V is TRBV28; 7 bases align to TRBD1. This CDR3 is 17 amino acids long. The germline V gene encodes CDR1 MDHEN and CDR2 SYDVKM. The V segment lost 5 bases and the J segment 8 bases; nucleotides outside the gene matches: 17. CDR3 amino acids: CASSPTNPGTAHEKLFF. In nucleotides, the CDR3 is TGTGCCAGCAGTCCTACCAATCCCGGGACAGCCCACGAAAAACTGTTTTTT.

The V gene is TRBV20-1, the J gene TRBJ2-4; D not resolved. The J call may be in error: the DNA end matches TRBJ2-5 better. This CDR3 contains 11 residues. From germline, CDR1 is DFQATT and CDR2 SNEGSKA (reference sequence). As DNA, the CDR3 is TGCAGTGCCGCCCGCGGCATGACCCAGTACTTC. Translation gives CSAARGMTQYF.

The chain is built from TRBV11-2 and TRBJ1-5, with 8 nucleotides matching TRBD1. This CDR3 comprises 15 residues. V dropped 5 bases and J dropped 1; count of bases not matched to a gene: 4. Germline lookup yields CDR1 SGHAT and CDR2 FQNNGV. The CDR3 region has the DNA TGTGCCAGCAGCCGACAGGGGCAAAGCAATCAGCCCCAGCATTTT. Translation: CASSRQGQSNQPQHF.

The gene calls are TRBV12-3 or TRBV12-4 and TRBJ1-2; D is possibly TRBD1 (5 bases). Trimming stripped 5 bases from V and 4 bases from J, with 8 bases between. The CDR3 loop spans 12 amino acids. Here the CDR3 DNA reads TGTGCCAGCAGTAAGCAGGGCTATGGCTACACCTTC. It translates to CASSKQGYGYTF.

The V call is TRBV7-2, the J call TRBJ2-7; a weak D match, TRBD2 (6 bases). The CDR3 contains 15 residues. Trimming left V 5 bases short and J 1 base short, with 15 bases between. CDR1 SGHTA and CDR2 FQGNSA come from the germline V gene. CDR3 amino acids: CASSRLGLPSYEQYF. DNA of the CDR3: TGTGCCAGCAGCCGCCTAGGACTACCTTCCTACGAGCAGTACTTC.

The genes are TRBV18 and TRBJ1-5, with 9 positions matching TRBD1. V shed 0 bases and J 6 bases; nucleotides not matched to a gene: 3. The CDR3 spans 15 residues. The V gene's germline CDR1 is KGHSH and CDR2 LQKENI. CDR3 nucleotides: TGTGCCAGCTCACCACCGGGACAGGGTGGTCAGCCCCAGCATTTT. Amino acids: CASSPPGQGGQPQHF.